This T cell receptor (beta chain) stems from a study of blood T cells in healthy people across ages. Peripheral blood samples of 9 to 10 milliliters were drawn from each donor. Isolating PBMCs gave at least 6.5 million of these cells per sample. This CDR3 comprises 15 residues. From germline, CDR1 is MGHRA and CDR2 YSYEKL. With 0 bases clipped from V and 5 bases from J, the junction kept 4 bases outside the gene matches. This clonotype was recorded a few times. Its specificity is unknown. Findings and caveats of the study: Long-lived donors carried more naive CD4+ cells and greater diversity than aged donors. Per-million-T-cell TCR beta diversity fell roughly linearly with age.

Then a second PCR, running roughly 7 to 11 cycles, was carried out with a sample-barcoded 5' primer and a J-beta primer mix. TCRdb called the 5' RACE reads again in MiXCR, with one record for every CDR3 protein. The sample has approximately 1.5 million distinct CDR3 sequences, roughly 32% seen once; the top ten hold about 11%. V and J are TRBV4-1 and TRBJ2-3, with TRBD2 identical over 8 bases. Sequenced material: blood. The receptor's source is a woman aged 25-40 years in good health. The CDR3 here is CASSQEGGGQDTQYF. The CDR3 coding sequence is TGCGCCAGCAGCCAAGAAGGCGGGGGGCAAGATACGCAGTATTTT.